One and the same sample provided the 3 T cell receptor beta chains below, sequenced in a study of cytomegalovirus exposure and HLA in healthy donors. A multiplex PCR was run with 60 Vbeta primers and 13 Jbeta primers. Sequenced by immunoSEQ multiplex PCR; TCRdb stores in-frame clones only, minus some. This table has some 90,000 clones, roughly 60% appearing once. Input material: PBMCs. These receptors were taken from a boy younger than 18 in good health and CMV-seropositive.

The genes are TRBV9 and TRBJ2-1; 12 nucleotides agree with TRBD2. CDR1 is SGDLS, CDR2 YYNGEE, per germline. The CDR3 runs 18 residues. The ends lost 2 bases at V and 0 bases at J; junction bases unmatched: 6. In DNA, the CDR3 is TGTGCCAGCAGCGTTCAGGGACTAGCGGGCACCTCCTACAATGAGCAGTTCTTC. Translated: CASSVQGLAGTSYNEQFF. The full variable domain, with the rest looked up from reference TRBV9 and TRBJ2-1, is DSGVTQTPKHLITATGQRVTLRCSPRSGDLSVYWYQQSLDQGLQFLIQYYNGEERAKGNILERFSAQQFPDLHSELNLSSLELGDSALYFCASSVQGLAGTSYNEQFFGPGTRLTVL.

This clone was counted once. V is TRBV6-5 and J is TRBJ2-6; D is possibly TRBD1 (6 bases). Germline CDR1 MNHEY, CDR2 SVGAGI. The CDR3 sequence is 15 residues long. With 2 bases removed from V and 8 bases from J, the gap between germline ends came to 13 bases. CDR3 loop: CASSYTYRDSNVLTF. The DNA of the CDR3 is TGTGCCAGCAGTTACACGTACAGGGATTCCAACGTCCTGACTTTC.

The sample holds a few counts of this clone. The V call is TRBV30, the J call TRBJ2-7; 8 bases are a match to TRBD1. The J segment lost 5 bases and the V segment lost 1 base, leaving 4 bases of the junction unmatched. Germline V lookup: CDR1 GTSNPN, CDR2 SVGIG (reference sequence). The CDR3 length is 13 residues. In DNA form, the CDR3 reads TGTGCCTGGAGTGGGGACAGGTTCCACGAGCAGTACTTC. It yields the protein CAWSGDRFHEQYF. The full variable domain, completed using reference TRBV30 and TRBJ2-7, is SQTIHQWPATLVQPVGSPLSLECTVEGTSNPNLYWYRQAAGRGLQLLFYSVGIGQISSEVPQNLSASRPQDRQFILSSKKLLLSDSGFYLCAWSGDRFHEQYFGPGTRLTVT.